This entry is about one T cell receptor (beta chain). The data originate from a study of blood T cell repertoires in COVID-19. Libraries were prepared by immunoSEQ multiplex PCR; TCRdb keeps only in-frame clonotypes and omits some of them. This sample carries roughly 84,000 clones, 80% to 90% of them seen once, and the ten largest clones take roughly 15%. The germline CDR1 and CDR2 sequences are GTSNPN and SVGIG (reference sequence). With V trimmed by 5 bases and J by 9 bases, 15 bases remained unmatched. CDR3 length: 15 residues. This rearrangement joins TRBV30 to TRBJ2-1; TRBD2 agrees at 8 bases. The sequenced material came from peripheral blood. The clonotype was recovered from a woman of 80 years or more with acute or convalescent COVID-19. This chain's CDR3 is CAWEPGGAVIVEQFF. DNA for the CDR3: TGTGCCTGGGAACCCGGGGGGGCCGTCATTGTTGAGCAGTTCTTC.